Listed below are T cell receptor beta chains from one sample, sequenced in a study of T cell clonotyping in hematopoietic cell transplantation. Repertoires were generated with immunoSEQ multiplex PCR, while TCRdb's copy carries only in-frame clones and drops some. The repertoire holds over 25,000 clones, with around 80% as singletons. Sequenced here: peripheral blood mononuclear cells, sampled before stem cell transplant. The source is a woman aged 25 to 39 with chronic myeloid leukemia. Some clones in this sample may be carry-over from other donors' samples. Each CDR3 is given with its conserved first and last residue. The order of the fields is clone size, V gene, J gene, D gene, CDR3 protein, CDR3 DNA. The D gene is left open where the match is weak. Expanded clones get a size class; other rows say once, few or many, or leave the size out.

NA	TRBV28	TRBJ1-1	NA	CASSVYVLNTEAFF	TGTGCCAGCAGTGTCTACGTTCTGAACACTGAAGCTTTCTTT
NA	TRBV6-6	TRBJ1-6	NA	CASSYGGVDNSPLHF	TGTGCCAGCAGTTATGGAGGTGTCGATAATTCACCCCTCCACTTT
NA	TRBV5-1	TRBJ2-2	TRBD1	CASSFRRRDRVAGELFF	TGCGCCAGCAGCTTTAGACGTCGGGACAGGGTGGCCGGGGAGCTGTTTTTT
NA	TRBV7-6	TRBJ2-5	NA	CASSLTGRILQETQYF	TGTGCCAGCAGCTTGACTGGACGGATTCTACAAGAGACCCAGTACTTC
NA	TRBV2	TRBJ2-1	TRBD2	CASTGPSGSYNEQFF	TGTGCCAGCACCGGACCTAGCGGTTCCTACAATGAGCAGTTCTTC
NA	TRBV5-1	TRBJ1-3	NA	CASSLEGYSGNTIYF	TGCGCCAGCAGCTTGGAAGGATACTCTGGAAACACCATATATTTT
NA	TRBV6-1	TRBJ1-6	NA	CASSDQGQTNNSPLHF	TGTGCCAGCAGTGATCAAGGCCAGACGAACAATTCACCCCTCCACTTT
NA	TRBV1	TRBJ2-7	NA	CTSSQTSGVREQYF	TGCACCAGCAGCCAGACTAGCGGGGTTCGGGAGCAGTACTTC
few	TRBV10-2	TRBJ1-3	TRBD1	CASSDGTGGNTIYF	TGCGCCAGCAGTGACGGGACAGGGGGAAACACCATATATTTT
NA	TRBV11-2	TRBJ2-2	TRBD2	CASNRGVTGELFF	TGTGCCAGCAATCGGGGGGTAACCGGGGAGCTGTTTTTT
NA	TRBV5-1	TRBJ1-4	TRBD1	CASSLETGGNEKLFF	TGCGCCAGCAGCTTGGAGACAGGGGGCAATGAAAAACTGTTTTTT
NA	TRBV6-5	TRBJ2-5	TRBD1	CASSYIGTAKQETQYF	TGTGCCAGCAGCTACATCGGGACAGCCAAACAAGAGACCCAGTACTTC
NA	TRBV5-1	TRBJ1-4	NA	CASSSGRVGDEKLFF	TGCGCCAGCAGCTCGGGTCGTGTCGGGGATGAAAAACTGTTTTTT
few	TRBV27	TRBJ1-5	NA	CASSDNRNPWDQPQHF	TGTGCCAGCAGTGATAACAGGAATCCATGGGATCAGCCCCAGCATTTT
NA	TRBV6-5	TRBJ2-3	NA	CASSERGDTQYF	TGTGCCAGCAGTGAGCGCGGGGATACGCAGTATTTT
NA	TRBV4-3	TRBJ1-2	TRBD1	CASSQDRGRGHYGYTF	TGCGCCAGCAGCCAAGATAGGGGGAGGGGGCACTATGGCTACACCTTC
NA	TRBV2	TRBJ2-3	TRBD1	CAMDRVLDTQYF	TGTGCCATGGACAGGGTCCTCGATACGCAGTATTTT
NA	TRBV2	TRBJ1-1	TRBD1	CASVGTGVMNTEAFF	TGTGCCAGCGTCGGGACAGGAGTTATGAACACTGAAGCTTTCTTT
few	TRBV6-1	TRBJ1-6	NA	CASGGQRAYNSPLHF	TGTGCCAGCGGCGGACAACGGGCCTATAATTCACCCCTCCACTTT
NA	TRBV7-2	TRBJ1-1	NA	CASSFHTEAFF	TGTGCCAGCAGCTTCCACACTGAAGCTTTCTTT
NA	TRBV4-3	TRBJ2-5	NA	CASSQGRIFQTQYF	TGCGCCAGCAGCCAAGGCCGTATCTTTCAGACCCAGTACTTC
NA	TRBV30	TRBJ2-7	NA	CAWSYGRVLTYEQYF	TGTGCCTGGAGTTACGGGAGAGTACTAACCTACGAGCAGTACTTC
NA	TRBV7-3	TRBJ1-2	TRBD1	CASGQGVYGYTF	TGTGCCAGCGGACAGGGAGTCTATGGCTACACCTTC
NA	TRBV4-1	TRBJ2-6	TRBD1	CASSQVGQGSSGANVLTF	TGCGCCAGCAGCCAAGTGGGACAGGGGAGCTCTGGGGCCAACGTCCTGACTTTC
NA	TRBV2	TRBJ1-6	NA	CASTTGLASVTPLHF	TGTGCCAGTACGACAGGCTTGGCTTCCGTTACACCCCTCCACTTT
NA	TRBV30	TRBJ2-5	NA	CAWSRGTSARETQYF	TGTGCCTGGAGTCGGGGGACATCGGCGCGGGAGACCCAGTACTTC
NA	TRBV1	TRBJ2-1	NA	CTSSQAEQFF	TGCACCAGCAGCCAAGCTGAGCAGTTCTTC